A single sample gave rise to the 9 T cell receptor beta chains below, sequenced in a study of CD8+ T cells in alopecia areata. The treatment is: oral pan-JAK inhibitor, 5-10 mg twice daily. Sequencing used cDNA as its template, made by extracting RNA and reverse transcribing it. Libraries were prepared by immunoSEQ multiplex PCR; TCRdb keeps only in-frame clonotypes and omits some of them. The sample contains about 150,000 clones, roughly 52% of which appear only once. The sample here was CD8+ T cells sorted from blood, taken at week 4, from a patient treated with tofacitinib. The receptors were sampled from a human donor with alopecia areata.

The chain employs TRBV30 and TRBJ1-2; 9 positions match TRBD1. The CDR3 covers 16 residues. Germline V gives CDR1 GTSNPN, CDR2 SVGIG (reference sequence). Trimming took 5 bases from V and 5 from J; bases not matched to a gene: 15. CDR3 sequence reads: CAWGNRDRVVWYGYTF. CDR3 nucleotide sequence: TGTGCCTGGGGAAACCGGGACAGGGTTGTTTGGTATGGCTACACCTTC.

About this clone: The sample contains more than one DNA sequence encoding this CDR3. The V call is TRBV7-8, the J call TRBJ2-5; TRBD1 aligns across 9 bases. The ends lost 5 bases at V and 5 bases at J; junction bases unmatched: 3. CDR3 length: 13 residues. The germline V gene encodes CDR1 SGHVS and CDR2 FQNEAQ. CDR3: CASSLDRGETQYF. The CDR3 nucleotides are TGTGCCAGCAGCCTGGACAGGGGCGAGACCCAGTACTTC.

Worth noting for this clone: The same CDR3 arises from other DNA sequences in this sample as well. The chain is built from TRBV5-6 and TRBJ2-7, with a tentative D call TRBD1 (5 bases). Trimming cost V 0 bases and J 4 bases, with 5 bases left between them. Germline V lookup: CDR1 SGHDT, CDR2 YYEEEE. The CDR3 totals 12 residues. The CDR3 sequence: CASSLDRYEQYF. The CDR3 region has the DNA TGTGCCAGCAGCTTGGACAGGTACGAGCAGTACTTC. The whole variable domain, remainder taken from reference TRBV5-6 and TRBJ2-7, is DAGVTQSPTHLIKTRGQQVTLRCSPKSGHDTVSWYQQALGQGPQFIFQYYEEEERQRGNFPDRFSGHQFPNYSSELNVNALLLGDSALYLCASSLDRYEQYFGPGTRLTVT.

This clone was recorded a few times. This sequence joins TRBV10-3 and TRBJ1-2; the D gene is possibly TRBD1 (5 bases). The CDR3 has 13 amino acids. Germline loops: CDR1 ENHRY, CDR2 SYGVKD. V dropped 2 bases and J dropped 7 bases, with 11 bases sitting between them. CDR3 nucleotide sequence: TGTGCCATCAGTGAGGGGACTCCAGTTGGCTACACCTTC. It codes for CAISEGTPVGYTF.

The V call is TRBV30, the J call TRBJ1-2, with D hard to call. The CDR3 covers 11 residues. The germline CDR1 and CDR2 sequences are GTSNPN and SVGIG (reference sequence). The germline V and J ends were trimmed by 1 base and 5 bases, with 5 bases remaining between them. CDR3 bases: TGTGCCTGGAGTGGGGTATATGGCTACACCTTC. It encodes CAWSGVYGYTF.

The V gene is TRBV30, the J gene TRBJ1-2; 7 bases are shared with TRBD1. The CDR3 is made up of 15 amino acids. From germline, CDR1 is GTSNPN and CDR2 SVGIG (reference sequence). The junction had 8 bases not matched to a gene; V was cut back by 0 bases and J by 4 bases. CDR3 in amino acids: CAWSVPGTAGYGYTF. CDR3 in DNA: TGTGCCTGGAGTGTACCCGGGACAGCAGGCTATGGCTACACCTTC. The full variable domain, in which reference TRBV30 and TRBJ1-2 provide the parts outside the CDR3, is SQTIHQWPATLVQPVGSPLSLECTVEGTSNPNLYWYRQAAGRGLQLLFYSVGIGQISSEVPQNLSASRPQDRQFILSSKKLLLSDSGFYLCAWSVPGTAGYGYTFGSGTRLTVV.

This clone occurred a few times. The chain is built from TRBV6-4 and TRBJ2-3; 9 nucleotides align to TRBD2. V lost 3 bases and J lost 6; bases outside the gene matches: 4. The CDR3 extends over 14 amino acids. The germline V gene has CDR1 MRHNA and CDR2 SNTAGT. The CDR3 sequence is CASSERGGQDTQYF. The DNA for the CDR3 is TGTGCCAGCAGTGAGCGGGGGGGCCAGGATACGCAGTATTTT.

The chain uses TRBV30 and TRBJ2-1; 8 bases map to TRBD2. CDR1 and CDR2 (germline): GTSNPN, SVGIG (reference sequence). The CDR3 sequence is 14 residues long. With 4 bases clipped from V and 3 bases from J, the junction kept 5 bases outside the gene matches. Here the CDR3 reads CAWTSGGLYNEQFF. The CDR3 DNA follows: TGTGCCTGGACCAGCGGGGGCCTCTACAATGAGCAGTTCTTC.

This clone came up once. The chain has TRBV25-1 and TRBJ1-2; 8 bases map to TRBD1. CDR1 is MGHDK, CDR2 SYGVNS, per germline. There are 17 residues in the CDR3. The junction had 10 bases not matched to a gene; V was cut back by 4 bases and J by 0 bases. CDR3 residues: CASSGTRGQEANYGYTF. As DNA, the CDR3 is TGTGCCAGCAGTGGAACGAGGGGACAGGAAGCTAACTATGGCTACACCTTC.